The sequence of this T cell receptor (beta chain) was determined in a study of breast tumors, draining lymph nodes, adjacent tissues. TCRdb re-derived calls from the multiplex PCR reads in MiXCR, one entry per CDR3 protein. This table has approximately 210,000 distinct CDR3 sequences, 34% appearing once. Worth noting for this clonotype: Its antigen is currently unknown.

Samples came from axillary lymph nodes draining the breast cancer. Points from the study as a whole: Tumor T cell lymph node origin was a supported hypothesis, not proven. Compared with basal-like, luminal-like tumors shared significantly more repertoire with nontumor tissue. Tumor repertoires ranked between lymph nodes and nontumor tissue in diversity, with V and J gene preferences.

The sequence was obtained from a female donor with breast cancer. Some clones in this sample may be carry-over from other donors' samples. The sample comprised axillary lymph node tissue.

This CDR3 reads CASTPGANNEQFF. The CDR3, as DNA: TGTGCCAGCACCCCGGGGGCTAACAATGAGCAGTTCTTC. V gene TRBV2 combines with J gene TRBJ2-1; D is possibly TRBD1 or TRBD2 (6 bases each). Looked up from germline, CDR1 is SNHLY and CDR2 is FYNNEI. The CDR3 runs 13 residues. V lost 7 bases and J 5 bases, leaving 12 bases between the germline ends. Full variable domain (rest looked up from reference TRBV2 and TRBJ2-1): EPEVTQTPSHQVTQMGQEVILRCVPISNHLYFYWYRQILGQKVEFLVSFYNNEISEKSEIFDDQFSVERPDGSNFTLKIRSTKLEDSAMYFCASTPGANNEQFFGPGTRLTVL.